This T cell receptor (beta chain) was obtained from a study of T cells after yellow fever vaccination. This clonotype has more than one count but fewer than ten. The target antigen is unknown. The V gene's germline CDR1 is ENHRY and CDR2 SYGVKD. This CDR3 comprises 11 residues. Trimming took 9 bases from V and 0 from J, leaving 4 bases between them. Study findings and constraints: It was the secondary response that reached its peak faster, day 5 versus 15, but it was weaker. The booster saw the reappearance of most primary-vaccination clones (around 96% CD4, 88% CD8).

TCRdb processed the 5' RACE reads anew with MiXCR; each CDR3 protein has one entry. The table includes roughly 500,000 distinct CDR3 sequences, about a fifth detected once. The sequence came from a man younger than 40 who received the YFV17D yellow fever vaccine. This chain links TRBV10-3 with TRBJ2-3, with D unresolved. This material consisted of PBMCs, taken 15 days after the yellow fever booster vaccination. CDR3 loop: CAMGSTDTQYF. In nucleotides, the CDR3 is TGTGCCATGGGCAGCACAGATACGCAGTATTTT.